A few counts support the clone carrying this T cell receptor (beta chain). What it binds is not known. The study reverse transcribed the entire isolated RNA, so it sequenced expressed TCRB transcripts. Using immunoSEQ multiplex PCR, the repertoire was profiled, and TCRdb retains in-frame clones only, with some absent. The repertoire has a few hundred thousand clones, over 10% of them found once; the top ten carry about 0.01%. There are 15 residues in the CDR3. Germline assignment: CDR1 KGHSH and CDR2 LQKENI. Trimming shortened V by 3 bases and J by 0 bases, and 10 bases separated the two germline ends. This sample stems from a study of beta chain features in type 1 diabetes. Study-wide results and limits: In all four CD4+ subsets, TCRB CDR3 length was significantly, moderately reduced in type 1 diabetes. Any HLA type influence on TCRB rearrangement was left unresolved here.

CD4+ naive, central memory, regulatory and stem cell-like memory subsets were isolated by sorting on CD45RO/CCR7/CD25/CD127/CD95/CD27. This clonotype was sampled from a woman aged 18-29 years with type 1 diabetes. The chain has TRBV18 and TRBJ2-3; D is ambiguous. Sequences were obtained from naive CD4+ T cells from blood. The CDR3 loop reads CASSPPRGSTDTQYF. The CDR3 coding sequence is TGTGCCAGCTCACCCCCTCGCGGCAGCACAGATACGCAGTATTTT.